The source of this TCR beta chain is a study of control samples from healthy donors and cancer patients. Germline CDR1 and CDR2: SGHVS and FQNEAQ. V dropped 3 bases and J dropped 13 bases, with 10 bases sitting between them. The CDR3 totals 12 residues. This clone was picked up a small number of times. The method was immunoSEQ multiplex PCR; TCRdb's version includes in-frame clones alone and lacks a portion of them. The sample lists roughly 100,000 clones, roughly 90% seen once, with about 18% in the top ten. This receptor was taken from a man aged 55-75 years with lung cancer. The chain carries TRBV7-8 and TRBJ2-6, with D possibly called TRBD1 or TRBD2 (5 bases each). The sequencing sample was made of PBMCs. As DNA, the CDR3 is TGTGCCAGCAGCTTGATGGGGACGGTCCTGACTTTC. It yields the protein CASSLMGTVLTF.